This T cell receptor (beta chain) was obtained from a study of shared clonotypes between healthy human individuals. CDR3 length: 17 residues. V was trimmed by 5 bases and J by 0 bases, leaving 17 bases between them. Germline loops: CDR1 MNHEY, CDR2 SMNVEV (reference sequence). The naive CD8 subset, CD45RO-negative cells positively selected for CCR7, excluded terminally differentiated effector memory CD45RA+ cells. TCRdb's copy holds only in-frame clones and misses some; the assay was immunoSEQ multiplex PCR. The data hold some 1,900,000 clones, with roughly 95% observed a single time. For this clone: As yet, its antigen is unknown.

Study results and caveats: When compared with the clonotypes that were shared by all four sorted-subset donors, the non-shared clonotypes turned out to have lower generation probabilities.

V usage is TRBV27 and J usage is TRBJ2-1, with D possibly matching TRBD1 (6 bases). Sequencing was carried out using naive CD8+ T cells sorted from blood. This TCR was sampled from a young man in good health. Written as DNA, the CDR3 is TGTGCCAGCAGTGCCATCACAGGGCCGAGCTCCTACAATGAGCAGTTCTTC. Its protein product is CASSAITGPSSYNEQFF.